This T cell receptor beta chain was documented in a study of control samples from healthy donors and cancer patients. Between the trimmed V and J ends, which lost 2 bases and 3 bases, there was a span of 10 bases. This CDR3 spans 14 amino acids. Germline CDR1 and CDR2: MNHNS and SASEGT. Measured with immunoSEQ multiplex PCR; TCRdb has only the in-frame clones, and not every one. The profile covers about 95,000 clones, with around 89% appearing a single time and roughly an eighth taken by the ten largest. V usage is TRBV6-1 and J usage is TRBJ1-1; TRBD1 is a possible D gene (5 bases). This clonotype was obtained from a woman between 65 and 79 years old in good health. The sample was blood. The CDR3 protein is CASSESGHDTEAFF. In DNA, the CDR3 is TGTGCCAGCAGTGAATCTGGACATGACACTGAAGCTTTCTTT.